This TCR beta chain was sequenced during a study of Graves' ophthalmopathy and Graves' hyperthyroidism. The TCR beta CDR3 regions underwent amplification from RNA transcripts. After a first-round RT-PCR with HTBI primers, a second-round multiplex PCR was run. TCRdb reprocessed the multiplex PCR reads with MiXCR, giving one entry per CDR3 protein. The data hold about 150,000 distinct CDR3 sequences, with 30% to 45% observed a single time. Germline values: CDR1 GTSNPN, CDR2 SVGIG (reference sequence). Trimming pared 4 bases from V and 0 bases from J, leaving 10 bases between. This CDR3 has 14 residues. The sequence was obtained from a woman aged 40 to 50 with Graves' ophthalmopathy. Sequenced: peripheral blood. The J gene is TRBJ1-5, the V gene TRBV30, with D unresolved. The CDR3 sequence is CAWKGDLSNQPQHF. CDR3 sequence (DNA): TGTGCCTGGAAGGGCGACCTTAGCAATCAGCCCCAGCATTTT.